This T cell receptor (beta chain) was documented in a study of T cell responses to AZD1222 COVID-19 vaccine. Study-level points and caveats: All repertoire sampling was performed exclusively after the peak T cell response.

A word on this clone: The target antigen is unknown.

V lost 10 bases to trimming and J lost 0 bases; unmatched junction nucleotides: 2. CDR3 length equals 13 residues. The germline V gene has CDR1 SGHTA and CDR2 FQGNSA. Only in-frame clones appear in the TCRdb table, and some are missing; sequencing was by immunoSEQ multiplex PCR. This sample carries over 45,000 clones, roughly 85% of them seen once, and the ten largest clones take around 3.9%. The chain uses TRBV7-2 and TRBJ2-7; TRBD2 agrees at 11 bases. The clonotype was recovered from an adult in good health. The specimen was peripheral blood, collected on day 0 of AZD1222 vaccination. The CDR3 sequence: CATSGGSSYEQYF. CDR3 coding DNA: TGTGCCACTAGCGGGGGGAGCTCCTACGAGCAGTACTTC.